The next 30 T cell receptor beta chains were all read from a single sample in a study of T-cell reconstitution after alpha-beta-depleted transplantation in children. The TCRbeta library was prepared with unique molecular identifiers. TCRdb re-derived calls from the PCR reads in MiXCR, one entry per CDR3 protein. The table shows 75,000 to 100,000 distinct CDR3 sequences, with approximately 9.2% occurring only once. The material was PBMCs from the stem cell graft donor, obtained from the stem cell graft. These receptors were obtained from a human donor who donated a stem cell graft to a child with congenital amegakaryocytic thrombocytopenia.

This clonotype appeared many times. This sequence joins TRBV25-1 and TRBJ2-6; 7 bases fit TRBD2. V shed 7 bases and J 0 bases; nucleotides not matched to a gene: 6. The CDR3 spans 16 residues. The germline gives CDR1 MGHDK, CDR2 SYGVNS. Here the CDR3 DNA reads TGTGCCAGCACCCTCGCGGGAGCCTCTGGGGCCAACGTCCTGACTTTC. Encoded protein: CASTLAGASGANVLTF.

Ten or more counts support this clonotype. V and J are TRBV20-1 and TRBJ1-1; 9 positions match TRBD1. Germline V lookup: CDR1 DFQATT, CDR2 SNEGSKA (reference sequence). V dropped 3 bases and J dropped 1; count of bases not matched to a gene: 9. The CDR3 totals 16 residues. Here the CDR3 DNA reads TGCAGTGCTAGGGACATACCGGGACAGGGGAACACTGAAGCTTTCTTT. It yields the protein CSARDIPGQGNTEAFF.

This clonotype was counted at least ten times. The gene calls are TRBV5-1 and TRBJ2-1; D call uncertain. The CDR3 covers 15 residues. Germline CDR1 SGHRS, CDR2 YFSETQ. Trimming shortened V by 0 bases and J by 0 bases, and 7 bases separated the two germline ends. CDR3 protein: CASSLERFSYNEQFF. CDR3 sequence (DNA): TGCGCCAGCAGCTTGGAACGGTTCTCCTACAATGAGCAGTTCTTC. Drawing the rest from reference TRBV5-1 and TRBJ2-1, the complete variable domain is KAGVTQTPRYLIKTRGQQVTLSCSPISGHRSVSWYQQTPGQGLQFLFEYFSETQRNKGNFPGRFSGRQFSNSRSEMNVSTLELGDSALYLCASSLERFSYNEQFFGPGTRLTVL.

This clonotype was observed many times. This sequence joins TRBV6-1 and TRBJ1-5; weak D call: TRBD1 (5 bases). CDR3 length: 13 residues. Germline assignment: CDR1 MNHNS and CDR2 SASEGT. V was trimmed by 6 bases and J by 7 bases, leaving 13 bases between them. CDR3 sequence (DNA): TGTGCCAGCAGCGAGGCCAACAGGCAGCCCCAGCATTTT. Its translation is CASSEANRQPQHF.

This clonotype was recorded many times. This sequence joins TRBV20-1 and TRBJ1-4, with TRBD1 identical over 8 bases. Germline V gene lookup returns CDR1 DFQATT and CDR2 SNEGSKA (reference sequence). V trimming: 1 base; J trimming: 5 bases; junction bases outside the gene matches: 6. The CDR3 is 15 amino acids. The CDR3 is CSARGRTGLNEKLFF. The CDR3 DNA reads as TGCAGTGCTAGAGGTCGGACAGGGTTGAATGAAAAACTGTTTTTT.

V is TRBV20-1 and J is TRBJ2-3; 7 nucleotides match TRBD1. The CDR3 loop spans 14 amino acids. J lost 4 bases, V lost 6 bases, and 10 bases had no gene match. Germline CDR1 is DFQATT and CDR2 is SNEGSKA (reference sequence). CDR3 protein: CSAAGGIVADTQYF. The CDR3 region has the DNA TGCAGTGCCGCAGGGGGTATTGTCGCAGATACGCAGTATTTT.

The V gene is TRBV3-1, the J gene TRBJ1-2, with D possibly TRBD1 on 6 matching bases. The ends were cut back, 4 bases at V and 7 bases at J, with 13 bases in the middle. CDR1 is LGHDT, CDR2 YNNKEL, per germline (reference sequence). The CDR3 extends over 13 amino acids. CDR3 in DNA: TGTGCCAGCAGCCCCGGCACGGGGGCTGGCTACACCTTC. This encodes CASSPGTGAGYTF.

This clonotype was observed many times. This chain uses TRBV20-1 with TRBJ2-3, with D possibly TRBD2 on 5 matching bases. There are 14 residues in the CDR3. Germline CDR1 and CDR2: DFQATT and SNEGSKA (reference sequence). Trimming took off 1 base at V and 6 bases at J, with 14 bases between the two ends. The CDR3: CSARGELRTDTQYF. Here the CDR3 DNA reads TGCAGTGCTAGAGGGGAGCTCCGTACGGATACGCAGTATTTT.

This clonotype was recorded many times. The chain employs TRBV30 and TRBJ1-1; 7 bases line up with TRBD1. This CDR3 has 13 amino acids. The germline V gene encodes CDR1 GTSNPN and CDR2 SVGIG (reference sequence). Trimming took 5 bases from V and 4 from J; bases not matched to a gene: 7. The CDR3 nucleotides read TGTGCCTGGCAGGGACAGCCGTCCACTGAAGCTTTCTTT. As protein: CAWQGQPSTEAFF. Together with reference TRBV30 and TRBJ1-1, the CDR3 gives the full variable domain: SQTIHQWPATLVQPVGSPLSLECTVEGTSNPNLYWYRQAAGRGLQLLFYSVGIGQISSEVPQNLSASRPQDRQFILSSKKLLLSDSGFYLCAWQGQPSTEAFFGQGTRLTVV.

This clonotype has only a few counts. The V gene is TRBV19, the J gene TRBJ2-1; D is perhaps TRBD2 (5 bases). This CDR3 has 12 amino acids. Germline CDR1 is LNHDA and CDR2 is SQIVND (reference sequence). Trimming shortened V by 6 bases and J by 6 bases, and 9 bases separated the two germline ends. CDR3 nucleotides: TGTGCCAGTAGAGGACTGGGCAATGAGCAGTTCTTC. Translation gives CASRGLGNEQFF.

Many counts were recorded for this clonotype. The chain has TRBV28 and TRBJ2-1; the D gene is possibly TRBD1 (7 bases). This CDR3 has 14 residues. Per the germline V gene, CDR1 is MDHEN and CDR2 is SYDVKM. Between the trimmed V and J ends, which lost 3 bases and 7 bases, there was a span of 13 bases. CDR3 sequence: CASSFAQGRNEQFF. CDR3 coding DNA: TGTGCCAGCAGTTTCGCACAGGGGAGGAATGAGCAGTTCTTC.

This clonotype was seen ten or more times. The chain employs TRBV29-1 and TRBJ2-5, with 10 bases aligning to TRBD1. The germline V gene has CDR1 SQVTM and CDR2 ANQGSEA. The trim removed 4 bases at V and 5 bases at J, leaving 10 bases unmatched. The length of the CDR3 is 15 residues. The CDR3 DNA sequence: TGCAGCGTTGGATACGGGACAGGGGTTCGGGAGACCCAGTACTTC. Protein sequence: CSVGYGTGVRETQYF.

DNA for the CDR3: TGCGCCAGCAGCTTGTGGGAGGTGTCGGAGCAGTACTTC. Its protein product is CASSLWEVSEQYF. The chain employs TRBV5-1 and TRBJ2-7; D possibly corresponds to TRBD2 (6 bases). CDR3 size: 13 residues. Per germline, CDR1 SGHRS and CDR2 YFSETQ. V lost 1 base and J lost 7, with 12 bases in between.

The sample holds many counts of this clonotype. This chain joins TRBV7-9 and TRBJ1-2; D perhaps matches TRBD1 (6 bases). Germline-derived CDR1 and CDR2 are SEHNR and FQNEAQ (reference sequence). V lost 5 bases to trimming and J lost 0 bases, with 13 bases between them. There are 15 residues in the CDR3. CDR3 protein: CASSHLRTANYGYTF. The CDR3 nucleotides are TGTGCCAGCAGCCACCTAAGGACAGCTAACTATGGCTACACCTTC.

At least ten counts were recorded for this clonotype. V gene TRBV20-1 combines with J gene TRBJ2-1; 10 nucleotides agree with TRBD2. J gave up 0 bases and V 5 bases, and 10 bases lay outside the gene matches. Per the germline V gene, CDR1 is DFQATT and CDR2 is SNEGSKA (reference sequence). The CDR3 spans 17 residues. The CDR3 nucleotides read TGCAGTGCTCTGACTAGCGGGTGGAAGAGCTCCTACAATGAGCAGTTCTTC. It encodes CSALTSGWKSSYNEQFF.

V usage is TRBV20-1 and J usage is TRBJ1-1; TRBD1 matches at 7 bases. CDR1 and CDR2 from the germline V gene are DFQATT and SNEGSKA (reference sequence). The CDR3 has 13 residues. V was clipped by 3 bases and J by 7 bases; unmatched bases: 8. The CDR3 bases are TGCAGTGCTAGGACAGGGAGCGTTGGTGAAGCTTTCTTT. This gives the protein CSARTGSVGEAFF.

Of note for this clonotype: A junction boundary mismatches the germline segment, possibly from a read error. This chain uses TRBV20-1 with TRBJ2-7; 8 bases are shared with TRBD2. The CDR3 covers 17 residues. The germline CDR1 and CDR2 sequences are DFQATT and SNEGSKA (reference sequence). CDR3 in amino acids: CCARAPSGLHPTYEQYF. CDR3 sequence (DNA): TGCTGTGCTAGAGCGCCTAGCGGGTTACACCCCACCTACGAGCAGTACTTC.

This clonotype was seen a handful of times. This chain links TRBV30 with TRBJ2-3; no clear D gene. The germline V and J ends were trimmed by 3 bases and 4 bases, with 17 bases remaining between them. CDR1 is GTSNPN and CDR2 is SVGIG in the germline V gene (reference sequence). The CDR3 is 15 amino acids. In nucleotides, the CDR3 is TGTGCCTGGAGAACTGCCAGCACGGCCCCAGATACGCAGTATTTT. This encodes CAWRTASTAPDTQYF.

Points on this clonotype: This may be a read error, as it is one base from a much larger clone. The chain recombines TRBV3-1 with TRBJ2-3, with D perhaps matching TRBD1 (5 bases). The V gene's germline CDR1 is LGHDT and CDR2 YNNKEL (reference sequence). CDR3 length equals 12 residues. The chain's CDR3 is CASRSLTGTQYF. CDR3 DNA: TGTGCCAGCAGATCCCTCACAGGTACGCAGTATTTT.

On this clonotype itself: The junction and the germline gene differ at one end; a read error may be behind it. The V gene is TRBV6-4, the J gene TRBJ2-1; the match to TRBD2 covers 10 bases. Germline V CDR1 and CDR2: MRHNA, SNTAGT. The CDR3 has 19 residues. CDR3 coding DNA: TGTGCCCGCAGCCACCCCCCAGACCTCGCGCTAGCGGGAGTCTATGAGCAGTTCTTC. As protein: CARSHPPDLALAGVYEQFF.

This clonotype was seen many times. The chain combines TRBV5-1 with TRBJ1-4; 10 bases are a match to TRBD1. The CDR3 loop spans 16 amino acids. From germline, CDR1 is SGHRS and CDR2 YFSETQ. Trimming removed 2 bases from V and 7 bases from J; junction bases left unmatched: 8. CDR3 amino acids: CASSLTGTGDAEKLFF. As DNA, the CDR3 is TGCGCCAGCAGCTTAACCGGGACAGGGGATGCTGAAAAACTGTTTTTT. Together with reference TRBV5-1 and TRBJ1-4, the CDR3 gives the full variable domain: KAGVTQTPRYLIKTRGQQVTLSCSPISGHRSVSWYQQTPGQGLQFLFEYFSETQRNKGNFPGRFSGRQFSNSRSEMNVSTLELGDSALYLCASSLTGTGDAEKLFFGSGTQLSVL.

The sample holds many counts of this clonotype. The V call is TRBV5-1, the J call TRBJ2-1; D remains unclear. CDR1 SGHRS and CDR2 YFSETQ come from the germline V gene. V lost 0 bases and J lost 9, with 4 bases in between. This CDR3 has 11 residues. CDR3 loop: CASSLEREQFF. The CDR3 DNA is TGCGCCAGCAGCTTGGAACGTGAGCAGTTCTTC.

The table lists this clonotype with many counts. CDR3 sequence (DNA): TGCAGTGCTATTAGCGGAACTAGCACAGATACGCAGTATTTT. Translation gives CSAISGTSTDTQYF. V gene TRBV20-1 combines with J gene TRBJ2-3; TRBD2 is a possible D gene (6 bases). V lost 4 bases to trimming and J lost 0 bases, with 11 bases between them. The CDR3 covers 14 residues. Germline values: CDR1 DFQATT, CDR2 SNEGSKA (reference sequence).

Ten or more counts support this clonotype. This chain joins TRBV20-1 and TRBJ1-2; weak D call: TRBD1 (6 bases). The CDR3 runs 13 residues. V was trimmed by 6 bases and J by 6 bases, leaving 17 bases between them. Germline CDR1 reads DFQATT; CDR2 reads SNEGSKA (reference sequence). The CDR3 bases are TGCAGTGCCGAATCTAAGGCAGGGGATGGCTACACCTTC. Translation: CSAESKAGDGYTF.

The sample holds one count of this clonotype. The chain recombines TRBV6-1 with TRBJ1-1; 7 bases agree with TRBD1. With V trimmed by 9 bases and J by 1 base, 5 bases remained unmatched. From germline, CDR1 is MNHNS and CDR2 SASEGT. The CDR3 consists of 13 residues. CDR3 in amino acids: CASRGDRNTEAFF. The CDR3, as DNA: TGTGCCAGTCGGGGGGACAGGAACACTGAAGCTTTCTTT.

Ten or more counts support this clonotype. This chain joins TRBV6-5 and TRBJ2-1; 8 nucleotides align to TRBD1. With 4 bases clipped from V and 7 bases from J, the junction kept 15 bases outside the gene matches. Germline CDR1 MNHEY, CDR2 SVGAGI. There are 17 residues in the CDR3. The CDR3 sequence: CASSSQWTGSDGNEQFF. CDR3 nucleotide sequence: TGTGCCAGCAGTTCCCAATGGACAGGGTCAGATGGGAATGAGCAGTTCTTC.

This clonotype was counted many times. The rearrangement joins TRBV28 to TRBJ1-5; D possibly corresponds to TRBD1 (5 bases). V lost 2 bases and J 5 bases, leaving 7 bases between the germline ends. The CDR3 has 13 residues. The germline CDR1 and CDR2 sequences are MDHEN and SYDVKM. The CDR3 reads CASSLPGYQPQHF. The CDR3 DNA follows: TGTGCCAGCAGTTTACCAGGGTATCAGCCCCAGCATTTT.

This clonotype occurred many times. The chain has TRBV20-1 and TRBJ1-6; D not certain. CDR3 length: 14 amino acids. With 6 bases removed from V and 9 bases from J, the gap between germline ends came to 18 bases. Looked up from germline, CDR1 is DFQATT and CDR2 is SNEGSKA (reference sequence). CDR3 sequence (DNA): TGCAGTGCACCACCTTTTTCTGAGGGTTCACCCCTCCACTTT. This sequence encodes CSAPPFSEGSPLHF.

This clonotype has a count of ten or more. V is TRBV20-1 and J is TRBJ2-2, with 7 positions matching TRBD1. The CDR3 has 16 amino acids. With 0 bases clipped from V and 1 base from J, the junction kept 5 bases outside the gene matches. Germline values: CDR1 DFQATT, CDR2 SNEGSKA (reference sequence). CDR3 coding DNA: TGCAGTGCTAGAGATCGGAGGACAGGGAACACCGGGGAGCTGTTTTTT. Translating gives CSARDRRTGNTGELFF.

This chain links TRBV2 with TRBJ1-6; 7 bases agree with TRBD1. This CDR3 is built from 15 residues. Germline CDR1 and CDR2: SNHLY and FYNNEI. V trimming: 7 bases; J trimming: 7 bases; junction bases outside the gene matches: 10. CDR3 nucleotides: TGTGCCAGCAAGGGGCAGGGGGGGGGGAATTCACCCCTCCACTTT. Residues: CASKGQGGGNSPLHF.